The 17 T cell receptor beta chains given below trace back to one sample, sequenced in a study of human T cells and chemical hapten exposure. Time point in this sample: patch test 3, about 24 weeks after DPC sensitization. Documented treatment: therapeutic diphenylcyclopropenone sensitization with weekly scalp DPC. TCRdb reanalysed the RACE reads using MiXCR and keeps one entry per CDR3 protein. The sample has roughly 100,000 distinct CDR3 sequences, around 35% seen once. Sequenced here: whole blood, sampled in connection with sensitization to the hapten diphenylcyclopropenone (DPC). All receptors derive from a man aged 35 to 55 with alopecia areata. Some clones in this sample may be carry-over from other donors' samples.

The sample holds a few counts of this clonotype. This rearrangement joins TRBV6-5 to TRBJ2-7; D remains unclear. The V gene lost 8 bases and the J gene lost 2 bases, with 10 bases spanning the gap. CDR3 size: 12 residues. CDR1 and CDR2 from the germline V gene are MNHEY and SVGAGI. The CDR3 reads CASVGHPYEQYV. In DNA, the CDR3 is TGTGCCAGCGTCGGTCACCCCTACGAGCAGTACGTC.

V gene TRBV7-2 combines with J gene TRBJ2-7; TRBD2 aligns across 10 bases. This CDR3 is built from 14 residues. Germline CDR1 SGHTA, CDR2 FQGNSA. Losses at the gene ends were 5 bases for V and 6 bases for J; bases not matched to a gene: 7. The CDR3 reads CASSNPTSGREQYV. The CDR3, as DNA: TGTGCCAGCAGCAACCCGACTAGCGGGCGCGAGCAGTACGTC.

This clonotype has just one count. This chain uses TRBV6-5 with TRBJ2-4, with D perhaps being TRBD1 or TRBD2 (5 bases each). The CDR3 has 16 residues. V was pared by 4 bases and J by 2 bases, with 15 bases between. Germline V gene data show CDR1 as MNHEY and CDR2 as SVGAGI. The CDR3, as DNA: TGTGCCAGCAGTTCTGGGGGAGCCCTACCCAAAAACATTCAGTACTTC. Translating gives CASSSGGALPKNIQYF.

This clonotype was seen only a few times. V gene TRBV3-2 combines with J gene TRBJ2-3. TRBV3-2 is reported as a pseudogene. The CDR3 has 13 residues. The CDR3 coding sequence is TGTGCCAGCAGCCATGCCGATCCAAATACGCAGTATTTT. It yields the protein CASSHADPNTQYF.

This chain uses TRBV12-3 or TRBV12-4 with TRBJ2-3; 12 bases map to TRBD2. With 6 bases clipped from V and 5 bases from J, the junction kept 3 bases outside the gene matches. The CDR3 has 14 amino acids. The DNA of the CDR3 is TGTGCCAGCAGACCGGGACTAGCGGGAGATACGCAGTATTTT. This codes for CASRPGLAGDTQYF.

The genes are TRBV7-8 and TRBJ2-3, with D perhaps TRBD2 (6 bases). The CDR3 sequence is 16 residues long. From germline, CDR1 is SGHVS and CDR2 FQNEAQ. V gave up 0 bases and J gave up 0 bases, with 10 bases separating them. The CDR3 DNA is TGTGCCAGCAGCTTAGCGGGGCGGGATAGCACAGATACGCAGTATTTT. It encodes CASSLAGRDSTDTQYF.

This clonotype was counted only a few times. The chain is built from TRBV7-9 and TRBJ2-7; D unclear. Trimming took off 1 base at V and 3 bases at J, with 4 bases between the two ends. CDR3 length equals 12 residues. The germline CDR1 and CDR2 sequences are SEHNR and FQNEAQ (reference sequence). CDR3 sequence (DNA): TGTGCCAGCAGCTTAGACAACTACGAGCAGTACGTC. Amino acid sequence: CASSLDNYEQYV.

The rearrangement joins TRBV14 to TRBJ2-1, with TRBD2 identical over 12 bases. V was clipped by 4 bases and J by 9 bases; unmatched bases: 7. The CDR3 is made up of 15 amino acids. Germline CDR1 reads SGHDN; CDR2 reads FVKESK. CDR3 bases: TGTGCCAGCAGCCGAGGACTAGCGGGACCCGGTGAGCAGTTCTTC. It yields the protein CASSRGLAGPGEQFF.

This rearrangement joins TRBV25-1 to TRBJ2-2; D perhaps matches TRBD2 (5 bases). V was pared by 3 bases and J by 7 bases, with 15 bases between. The germline gives CDR1 MGHDK, CDR2 SYGVNS. The CDR3 is 15 amino acids. CDR3 in amino acids: CASSDPQLVFGELFF. In nucleotides, the CDR3 is TGTGCCAGCAGTGATCCGCAACTAGTTTTCGGGGAGCTGTTTTTT.

This chain uses TRBV7-2 with TRBJ2-7; no clear D gene. The germline CDR1 and CDR2 sequences are SGHTA and FQGNSA. This CDR3 is built from 14 residues. Between the trimmed V and J ends, which lost 0 bases and 2 bases, there was a span of 8 bases. The CDR3 protein is CASSLAGGPYEQYF. In nucleotides, the CDR3 is TGTGCCAGCAGCTTAGCGGGTGGGCCCTACGAGCAGTACTTC.

This sequence joins TRBV7-2 and TRBJ1-5; 9 bases align to TRBD1. This CDR3 contains 16 residues. The germline V gene encodes CDR1 SGHTA and CDR2 FQGNSA. V lost 2 bases to trimming and J lost 4 bases; unmatched junction nucleotides: 6. This CDR3 is CASSLSGTGTNQPQHF. Here the CDR3 DNA reads TGTGCCAGCAGCTTATCCGGGACAGGGACGAATCAGCCCCAGCATTTT.

The table lists this clonotype with a few counts. The V and J genes are TRBV7-9 and TRBJ2-7; the match to TRBD2 covers 9 bases. This CDR3 is 14 amino acids long. V lost 3 bases, J lost 2 bases, and 2 bases stayed unmatched. Germline V lookup: CDR1 SEHNR, CDR2 FQNEAQ (reference sequence). CDR3 nucleotide sequence: TGTGCCAGCAGCTTTTTAGCGGGAGCCTACGAGCAGTACGTC. Protein sequence: CASSFLAGAYEQYV.

This chain joins TRBV20-1 and TRBJ1-1, with a tentative D call TRBD1 (6 bases). V shed 0 bases and J shed 2 bases, with 10 bases lying between them. This CDR3 has 14 residues. The V gene's germline CDR1 is DFQATT and CDR2 SNEGSKA (reference sequence). The CDR3, as DNA: TGCAGTGCTAGAGATCCAGGGGCAAACACTGAAGCTTTCTTT. Translation gives CSARDPGANTEAFF.

The chain recombines TRBV11-3 with TRBJ2-1; 14 bases are a match to TRBD2. This CDR3 has 16 amino acids. CDR1 is SGHNT, CDR2 YENEEA, per germline. V lost 5 bases and J lost 7; bases outside the gene matches: 7. Here the CDR3 DNA reads TGTGCCAGCAGCCCCACCGGGACTAGCGGGAGTAATGAGCAGTTCTTC. Protein: CASSPTGTSGSNEQFF. The full variable domain, in which reference TRBV11-3 and TRBJ2-1 provide the parts outside the CDR3, is EAGVVQSPRYKIIEKKQPVAFWCNPISGHNTLYWYLQNLGQGPELLIRYENEEAVDDSQLPKDRFSAERLKGVDSTLKIQPAELGDSAVYLCASSPTGTSGSNEQFFGPGTRLTVL.

This chain connects TRBV6-2 or TRBV6-3 to TRBJ2-1, with 12 bases identical to TRBD2. Germline V CDR1 and CDR2: MNHEY, SVGEGT. This CDR3 is 17 amino acids long. With V trimmed by 7 bases and J by 2 bases, 9 bases remained unmatched. CDR3: CASTLLAGGRPYNEQFF. CDR3 in DNA: TGTGCCAGCACCCTACTAGCGGGAGGTCGTCCCTACAATGAGCAGTTCTTC.

Only a few counts were recorded for this clonotype. The CDR3 here is CASSFTGGSDEQFF. The CDR3 DNA reads TGTGCCAGCAGCTTCACAGGGGGCAGCGATGAGCAGTTCTTC. The rearrangement links TRBV7-9 to TRBJ2-1, with 9 nucleotides matching TRBD1. Germline CDR1 SEHNR, CDR2 FQNEAQ (reference sequence). The CDR3 is 14 residues long. J gave up 8 bases and V 3 bases, and 5 bases lay outside the gene matches.

This clonotype has a handful of counts. This chain's CDR3 is CASKLGDSYNEQFF. As DNA, the CDR3 is TGCGCCAGCAAGCTCGGAGACTCCTACAATGAGCAGTTCTTC. The chain is built from TRBV5-1 and TRBJ2-1, with D uncertain. With 6 bases removed from V and 0 bases from J, the gap between germline ends came to 10 bases. The germline CDR1 and CDR2 sequences are SGHRS and YFSETQ. This CDR3 is built from 14 residues.